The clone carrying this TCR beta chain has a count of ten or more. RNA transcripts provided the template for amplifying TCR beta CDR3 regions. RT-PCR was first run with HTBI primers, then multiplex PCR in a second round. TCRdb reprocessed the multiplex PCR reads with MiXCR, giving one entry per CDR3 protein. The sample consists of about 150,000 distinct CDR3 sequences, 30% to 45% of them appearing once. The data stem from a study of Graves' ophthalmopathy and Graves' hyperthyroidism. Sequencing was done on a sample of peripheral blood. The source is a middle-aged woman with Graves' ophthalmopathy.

As DNA, the CDR3 is TGTGCCACCAGCAGAGCTGGGACAGCACTCAATCAGCCCCAGCATTTT. Translated: CATSRAGTALNQPQHF. The J gene is TRBJ1-5, the V gene TRBV15, with 7 positions matching TRBD1. V lost 1 base to trimming and J lost 3 bases; unmatched junction nucleotides: 6. The CDR3 consists of 16 residues. In germline, CDR1 is LNHNV, CDR2 YYDKDF (reference sequence). Full variable domain (remainder filled in from reference TRBV15 and TRBJ1-5): DAMVIQNPRYQVTQFGKPVTLSCSQTLNHNVMYWYQQKSSQAPKLLFHYYDKDFNNEADTPDNFQSRRPNTSFCFLDIRSPGLGDTAMYLCATSRAGTALNQPQHFGDGTRLSIL.